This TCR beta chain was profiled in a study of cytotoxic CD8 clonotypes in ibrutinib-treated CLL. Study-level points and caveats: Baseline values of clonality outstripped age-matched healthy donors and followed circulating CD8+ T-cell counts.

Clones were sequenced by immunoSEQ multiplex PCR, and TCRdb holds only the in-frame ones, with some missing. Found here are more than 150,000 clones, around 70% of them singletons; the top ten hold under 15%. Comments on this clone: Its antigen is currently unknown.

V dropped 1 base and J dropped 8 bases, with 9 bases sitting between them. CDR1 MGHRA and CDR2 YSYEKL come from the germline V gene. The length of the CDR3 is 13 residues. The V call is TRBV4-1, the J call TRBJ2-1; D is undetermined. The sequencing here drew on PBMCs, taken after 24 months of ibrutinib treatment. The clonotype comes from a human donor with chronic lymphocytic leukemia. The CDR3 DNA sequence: TGCGCCAGCAGCCAAGGGGCCGTCGATGAGCAGTTCTTC. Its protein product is CASSQGAVDEQFF.